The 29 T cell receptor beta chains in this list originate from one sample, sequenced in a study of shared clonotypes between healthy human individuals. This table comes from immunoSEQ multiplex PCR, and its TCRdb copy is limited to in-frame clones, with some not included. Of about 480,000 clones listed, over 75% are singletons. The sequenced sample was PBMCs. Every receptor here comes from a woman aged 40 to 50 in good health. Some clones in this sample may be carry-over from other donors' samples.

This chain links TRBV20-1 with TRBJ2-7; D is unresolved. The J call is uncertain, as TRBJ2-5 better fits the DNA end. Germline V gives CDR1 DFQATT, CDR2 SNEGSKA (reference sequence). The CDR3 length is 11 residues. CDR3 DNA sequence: TGCAGTGCAAGCCCCCAAGAGACCCAGTACTTC. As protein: CSASPQETQYF.

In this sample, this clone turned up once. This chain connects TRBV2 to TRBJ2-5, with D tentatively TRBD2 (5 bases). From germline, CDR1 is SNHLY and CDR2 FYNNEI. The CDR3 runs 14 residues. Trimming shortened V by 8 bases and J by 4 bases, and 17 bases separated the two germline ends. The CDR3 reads CASEGRGSPETQYF. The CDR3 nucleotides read TGTGCCAGCGAGGGTAGAGGCAGCCCAGAGACCCAGTACTTC. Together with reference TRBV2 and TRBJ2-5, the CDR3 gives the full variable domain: EPEVTQTPSHQVTQMGQEVILRCVPISNHLYFYWYRQILGQKVEFLVSFYNNEISEKSEIFDDQFSVERPDGSNFTLKIRSTKLEDSAMYFCASEGRGSPETQYFGPGTRLLVL.

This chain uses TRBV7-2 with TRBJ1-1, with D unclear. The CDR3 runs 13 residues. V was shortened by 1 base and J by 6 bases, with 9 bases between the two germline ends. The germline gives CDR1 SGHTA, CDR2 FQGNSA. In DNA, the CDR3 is TGTGCCAGCAGCTTAGATCGGGGAGCTGAAGCTTTCTTT. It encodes CASSLDRGAEAFF. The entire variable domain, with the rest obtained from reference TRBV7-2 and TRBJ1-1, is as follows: GAGVSQSPSNKVTEKGKDVELRCDPISGHTALYWYRQSLGQGLEFLIYFQGNSAPDKSGLPSDRFSAERTGGSVSTLTIQRTQQEDSAVYLCASSLDRGAEAFFGQGTRLTVV.

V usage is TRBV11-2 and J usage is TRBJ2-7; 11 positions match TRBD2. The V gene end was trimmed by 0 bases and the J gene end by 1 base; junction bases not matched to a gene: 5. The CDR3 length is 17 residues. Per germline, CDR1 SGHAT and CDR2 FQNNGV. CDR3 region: CASSLDRGLAVSYEQYF. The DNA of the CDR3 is TGTGCCAGCAGCTTAGATCGGGGACTAGCGGTGTCCTACGAGCAGTACTTC.

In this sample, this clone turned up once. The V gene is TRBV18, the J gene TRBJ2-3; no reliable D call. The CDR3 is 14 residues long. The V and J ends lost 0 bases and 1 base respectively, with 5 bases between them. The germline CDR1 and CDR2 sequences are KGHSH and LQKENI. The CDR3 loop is CASSPPTRTDTQYF. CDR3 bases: TGTGCCAGCTCACCACCTACCCGCACAGATACGCAGTATTTT.

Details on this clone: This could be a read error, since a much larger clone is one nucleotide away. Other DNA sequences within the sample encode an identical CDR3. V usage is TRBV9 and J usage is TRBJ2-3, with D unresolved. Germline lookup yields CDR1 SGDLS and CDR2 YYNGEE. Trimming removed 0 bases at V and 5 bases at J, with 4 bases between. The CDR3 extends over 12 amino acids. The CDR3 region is CASSVAGDTQYF. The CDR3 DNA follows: TGTGCCAGCAGCGTAGCAGGAGATACGCAGTATTTT. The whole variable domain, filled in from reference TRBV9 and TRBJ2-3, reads DSGVTQTPKHLITATGQRVTLRCSPRSGDLSVYWYQQSLDQGLQFLIQYYNGEERAKGNILERFSAQQFPDLHSELNLSSLELGDSALYFCASSVAGDTQYFGPGTRLTVL.

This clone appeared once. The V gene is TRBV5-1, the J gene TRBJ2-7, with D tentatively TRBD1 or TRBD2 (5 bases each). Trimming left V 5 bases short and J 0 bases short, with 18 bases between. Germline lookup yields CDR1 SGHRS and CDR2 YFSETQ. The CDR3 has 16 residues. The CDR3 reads CASSPTGASPSYEQYF. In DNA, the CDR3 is TGCGCCAGCAGTCCTACCGGGGCCTCCCCCTCCTACGAGCAGTACTTC.

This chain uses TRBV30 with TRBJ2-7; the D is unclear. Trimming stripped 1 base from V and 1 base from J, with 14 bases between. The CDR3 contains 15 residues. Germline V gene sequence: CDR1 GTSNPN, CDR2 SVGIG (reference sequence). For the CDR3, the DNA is TGTGCCTGGAGTGCTCGGTCCGGGTATTCCTACGAGCAGTACTTC. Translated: CAWSARSGYSYEQYF.

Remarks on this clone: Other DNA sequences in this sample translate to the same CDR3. This CDR3 reads CASSLAAFYEQYF. Here the CDR3 DNA reads TGTGCCAGCAGCTTAGCTGCTTTCTACGAGCAGTACTTC. This sequence joins TRBV7-9 and TRBJ2-7; D not resolved. There are 13 residues in the CDR3. The germline CDR1 and CDR2 sequences are SEHNR and FQNEAQ (reference sequence). V lost 0 bases and J lost 3, with 6 bases in between.

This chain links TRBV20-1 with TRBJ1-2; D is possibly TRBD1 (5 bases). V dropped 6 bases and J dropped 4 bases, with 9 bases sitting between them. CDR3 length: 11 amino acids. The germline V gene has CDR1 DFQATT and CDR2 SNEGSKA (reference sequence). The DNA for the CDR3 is TGCAGTGCCGGGGCGGGCTATGGCTACACCTTC. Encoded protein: CSAGAGYGYTF.

The CDR3 protein is CASGVYEQYF. CDR3 sequence (DNA): TGTGCCAGCGGGGTCTACGAGCAGTACTTC. This rearrangement joins TRBV6-5 to TRBJ2-7; D ambiguous. The germline V gene encodes CDR1 MNHEY and CDR2 SVGAGI. The V gene lost 8 bases and the J gene lost 3 bases, with 5 bases spanning the gap. The CDR3 runs 10 residues.

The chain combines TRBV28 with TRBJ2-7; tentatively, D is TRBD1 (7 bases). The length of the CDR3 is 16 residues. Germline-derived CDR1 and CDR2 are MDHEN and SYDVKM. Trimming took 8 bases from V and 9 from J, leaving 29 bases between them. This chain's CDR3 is CASHGMDRQGRRVQYF. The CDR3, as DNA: TGTGCCAGCCATGGGATGGATAGACAGGGCCGGAGGGTGCAGTACTTC.

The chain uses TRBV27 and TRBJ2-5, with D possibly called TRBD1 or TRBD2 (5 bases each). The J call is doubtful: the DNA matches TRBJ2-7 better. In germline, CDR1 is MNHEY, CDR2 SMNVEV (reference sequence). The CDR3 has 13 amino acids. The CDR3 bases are TGTGCCAGCAGCCGCCGGGGCCCCTACGAGCAGTACTTC. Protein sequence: CASSRRGPYEQYF.

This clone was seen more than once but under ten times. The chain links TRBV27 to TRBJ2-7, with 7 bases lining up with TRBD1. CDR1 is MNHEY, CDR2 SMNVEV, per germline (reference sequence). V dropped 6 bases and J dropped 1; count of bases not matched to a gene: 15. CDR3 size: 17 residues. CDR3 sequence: CASRIRGEVTGSYEQYF. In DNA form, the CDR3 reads TGTGCCAGCAGAATTAGGGGAGAGGTGACAGGGTCCTACGAGCAGTACTTC.

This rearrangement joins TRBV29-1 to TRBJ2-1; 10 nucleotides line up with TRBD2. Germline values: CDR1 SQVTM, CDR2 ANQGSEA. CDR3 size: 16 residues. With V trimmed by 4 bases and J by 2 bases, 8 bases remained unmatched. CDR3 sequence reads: CSVALAGVSAYNEQFF. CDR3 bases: TGCAGCGTTGCTCTAGCGGGAGTCTCTGCCTACAATGAGCAGTTCTTC.

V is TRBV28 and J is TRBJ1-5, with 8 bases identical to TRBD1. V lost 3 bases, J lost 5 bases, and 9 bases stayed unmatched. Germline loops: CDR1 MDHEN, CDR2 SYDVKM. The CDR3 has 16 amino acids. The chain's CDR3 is CASSFRSGTGHQPQHF. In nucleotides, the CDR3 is TGTGCCAGCAGTTTCAGGAGTGGGACAGGTCATCAGCCCCAGCATTTT.

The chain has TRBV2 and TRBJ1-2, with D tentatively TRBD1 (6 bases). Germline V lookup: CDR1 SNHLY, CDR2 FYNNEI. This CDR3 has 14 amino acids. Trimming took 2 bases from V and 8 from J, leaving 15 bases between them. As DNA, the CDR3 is TGTGCCAGCAGTGAACTAAGGGGGTACGGGGGCTACACCTTC. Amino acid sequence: CASSELRGYGGYTF.

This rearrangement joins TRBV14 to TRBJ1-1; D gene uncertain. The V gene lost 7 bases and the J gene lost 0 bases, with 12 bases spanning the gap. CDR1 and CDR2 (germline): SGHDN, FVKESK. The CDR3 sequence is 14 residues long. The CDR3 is CASNRGNMNTEAFF. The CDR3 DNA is TGTGCCAGCAATCGGGGAAACATGAACACTGAAGCTTTCTTT.

The CDR3 sequence is CASSAFRADRTEAFF. The CDR3 DNA is TGTGCCAGTAGTGCATTCAGGGCGGATAGGACTGAAGCTTTCTTT. The rearrangement links TRBV19 to TRBJ1-1; weak D call: TRBD1 (5 bases). The CDR3 runs 15 residues. Germline assignment: CDR1 LNHDA and CDR2 SQIVND (reference sequence). V lost 5 bases and J 5 bases, leaving 18 bases between the germline ends.

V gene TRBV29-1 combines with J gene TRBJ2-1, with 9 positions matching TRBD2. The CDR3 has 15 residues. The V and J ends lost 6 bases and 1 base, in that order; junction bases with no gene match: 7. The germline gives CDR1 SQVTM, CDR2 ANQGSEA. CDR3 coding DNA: TGCAGCGTACCTACGACTAGCGGATCCTACAATGAGCAGTTCTTC. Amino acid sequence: CSVPTTSGSYNEQFF.

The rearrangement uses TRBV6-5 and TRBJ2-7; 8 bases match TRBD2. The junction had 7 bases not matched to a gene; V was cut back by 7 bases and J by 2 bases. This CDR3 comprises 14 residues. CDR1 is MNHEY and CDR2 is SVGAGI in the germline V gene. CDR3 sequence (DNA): TGTGCCAGCAAACCAGCGGGAGTAGCCTACGAGCAGTACTTC. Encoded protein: CASKPAGVAYEQYF.

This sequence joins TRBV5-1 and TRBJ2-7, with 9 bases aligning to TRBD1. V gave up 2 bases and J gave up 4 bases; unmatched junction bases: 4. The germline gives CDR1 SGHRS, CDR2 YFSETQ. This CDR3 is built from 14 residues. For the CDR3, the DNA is TGCGCCAGCAGCTTCCGGGACAGGGTTTACGAGCAGTACTTC. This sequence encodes CASSFRDRVYEQYF.

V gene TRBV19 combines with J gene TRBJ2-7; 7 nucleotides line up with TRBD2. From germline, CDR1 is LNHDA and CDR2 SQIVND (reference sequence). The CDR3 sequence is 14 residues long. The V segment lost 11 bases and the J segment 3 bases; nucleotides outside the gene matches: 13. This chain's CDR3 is CAAGRGPPHYEQYF. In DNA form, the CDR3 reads TGTGCCGCTGGGAGGGGACCCCCCCACTACGAGCAGTACTTC.

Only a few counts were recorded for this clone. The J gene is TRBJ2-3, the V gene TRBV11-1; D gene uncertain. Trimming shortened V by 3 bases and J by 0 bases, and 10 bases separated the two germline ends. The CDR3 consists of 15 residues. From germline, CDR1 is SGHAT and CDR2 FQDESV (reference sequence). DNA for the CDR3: TGTGCCAGCAGCTTCAGGACGGCTAGCACAGATACGCAGTATTTT. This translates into CASSFRTASTDTQYF.

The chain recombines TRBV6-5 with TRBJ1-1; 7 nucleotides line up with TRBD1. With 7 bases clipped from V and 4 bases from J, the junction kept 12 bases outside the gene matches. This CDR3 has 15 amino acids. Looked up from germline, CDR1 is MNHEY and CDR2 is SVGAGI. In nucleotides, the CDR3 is TGTGCCAGCAACCAACTCACGACAGGGCCCACTGAAGCTTTCTTT. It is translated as CASNQLTTGPTEAFF.

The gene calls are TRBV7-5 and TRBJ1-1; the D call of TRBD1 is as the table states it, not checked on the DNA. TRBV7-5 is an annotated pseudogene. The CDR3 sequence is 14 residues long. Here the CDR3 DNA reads TGTGCCAGCAGCTTAGGGGACAGGGGGCCTGAAGCTTTCTTT. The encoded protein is CASSLGDRGPEAFF.

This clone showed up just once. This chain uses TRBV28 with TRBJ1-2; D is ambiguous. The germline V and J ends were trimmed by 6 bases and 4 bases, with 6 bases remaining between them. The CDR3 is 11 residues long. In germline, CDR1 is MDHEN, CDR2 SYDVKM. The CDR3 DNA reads TGTGCCAGCAGCCCCACCTATGGCTACACCTTC. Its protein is CASSPTYGYTF.

This CDR3 reads CASRGQGFAGELFF. CDR3 coding DNA: TGTGCCAGTAGGGGACAGGGGTTCGCCGGGGAGCTGTTTTTT. The chain links TRBV19 to TRBJ2-2; 10 positions agree with TRBD1. Germline V gene data show CDR1 as LNHDA and CDR2 as SQIVND (reference sequence). The CDR3 extends over 14 amino acids. Germline trimming cut 6 bases from V and 6 bases from J; bases unmatched to any gene: 4.

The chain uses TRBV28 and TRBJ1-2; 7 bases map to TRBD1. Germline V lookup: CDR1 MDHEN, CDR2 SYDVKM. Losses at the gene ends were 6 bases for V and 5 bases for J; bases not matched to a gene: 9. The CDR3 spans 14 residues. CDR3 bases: TGTGCCAGCAGCCCGGCAGGGGGGGGGTATGGCTACACCTTC. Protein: CASSPAGGGYGYTF.